One sample yielded the 14 T cell receptor beta chains listed below, sequenced in a study of read filtering for tumor transcriptome and immune sequencing. The library was built from roughly 400 ng RNA with molecular barcoded adaptors for alpha/delta and beta/gamma chains. TCRdb recomputed calls from the reads with MiXCR, one row per CDR3 protein. The sample carries tens of thousands of distinct CDR3 sequences, around 21% recorded once. Sequencing was performed on a population of CD138-negative cells sorted from bone marrow. The receptor set was obtained from a donor aged 40 or over with multiple myeloma.

This clonotype was counted between two and nine times. The chain has TRBV7-8 and TRBJ2-3, with 9 bases that match TRBD2. Trimming took 5 bases from V and 2 from J; bases not matched to a gene: 5. The CDR3 covers 15 residues. Germline CDR1 reads SGHVS; CDR2 reads FQNEAQ. The CDR3 DNA sequence: TGTGCCAGCAGCGAGACTAGCGGACACACAGATACGCAGTATTTT. Translation: CASSETSGHTDTQYF.

With respect to this clonotype: A much larger clone sits a single nucleotide away, making a read error possible. The CDR3 ends on some other residue instead of the conserved phenylalanine or tryptophan, so this is likely a read error. The rearrangement links TRBV2 to TRBJ2-3, with D maybe TRBD1 (6 bases). V was cut by 7 bases and J by 2 bases, with 16 bases left in between. Germline-derived CDR1 and CDR2 are SNHLY and FYNNEI. The CDR3 contains 15 residues. The CDR3 loop reads CASTETGDFTDTQYS. The CDR3 DNA sequence: TGTGCCAGCACCGAGACAGGAGACTTCACAGATACGCAGTATTCT.

The sample holds many counts of this clonotype. The genes are TRBV10-3 and TRBJ2-7; D ambiguous. The CDR3 loop spans 13 amino acids. Between the trimmed V and J ends, which lost 4 bases and 2 bases, there was a span of 9 bases. Germline assignment: CDR1 ENHRY and CDR2 SYGVKD. In DNA form, the CDR3 reads TGTGCCATCAGTGGTGGGATCACCTACGAGCAGTACTTC. Translated: CAISGGITYEQYF.

This clonotype appeared many times. This CDR3 is CASSRGSSYEQYF. In DNA form, the CDR3 reads TGCGCCAGCAGTCGCGGTAGCTCCTACGAGCAGTACTTC. V gene TRBV5-1 combines with J gene TRBJ2-7; D is uncertain. V was pared by 5 bases and J by 0 bases, with 9 bases between. Germline V gene sequence: CDR1 SGHRS, CDR2 YFSETQ. This CDR3 has 13 amino acids.

Many counts were recorded for this clonotype. The rearrangement joins TRBV6-2 or TRBV6-3 to TRBJ2-1; 8 bases map to TRBD2. This CDR3 comprises 17 residues. Germline values: CDR1 MNHEY, CDR2 SVGEGT. The V segment lost 6 bases and the J segment 7 bases; nucleotides outside the gene matches: 17. The CDR3 region is CASSTGLALLNQNEQFF. For the CDR3, the DNA is TGTGCCAGCAGCACCGGACTAGCCCTACTAAACCAGAATGAGCAGTTCTTC.

Many counts were recorded for this clonotype. This chain links TRBV20-1 with TRBJ2-5; D might be TRBD2 (6 bases). The germline V gene has CDR1 DFQATT and CDR2 SNEGSKA (reference sequence). The CDR3 covers 16 residues. V lost 4 bases and J lost 5, with 23 bases in between. The CDR3, as DNA: TGCAGTGCTAAGGCGGGATCGGGGCTGAAGTTTGAGACCCAGTACTTC. Protein: CSAKAGSGLKFETQYF.

This clonotype occurred many times. The chain is built from TRBV29-1 and TRBJ2-1, with D possibly being TRBD2 (6 bases). The germline V and J ends were trimmed by 7 bases and 5 bases, with 9 bases remaining between them. Germline loops: CDR1 SQVTM, CDR2 ANQGSEA. The CDR3 sequence is 11 residues long. This chain's CDR3 is CSGGLNNEQFF. In DNA form, the CDR3 reads TGCAGCGGGGGACTTAACAATGAGCAGTTCTTC.

A note on this clonotype: A much larger clone lies one base from this, so it may be a read error. This sequence joins TRBV5-1 and TRBJ2-3, with 10 bases matching TRBD2. CDR3 length: 15 residues. V lost 4 bases to trimming and J lost 8 bases; unmatched junction nucleotides: 10. The germline gives CDR1 SGHRS, CDR2 YFSETQ. This CDR3 reads CASSSSGGQAATQYF. The CDR3 bases are TGCGCCAGCAGCAGTAGCGGGGGGCAAGCAGCTACGCAGTATTTT. The full variable domain, in which reference TRBV5-1 and TRBJ2-3 provide the parts outside the CDR3, is KAGVTQTPRYLIKTRGQQVTLSCSPISGHRSVSWYQQTPGQGLQFLFEYFSETQRNKGNFPGRFSGRQFSNSRSEMNVSTLELGDSALYLCASSSSGGQAATQYFGPGTRLTVL.

This clonotype was found many times. This rearrangement joins TRBV28 to TRBJ2-3; D uncertain. In germline, CDR1 is MDHEN, CDR2 SYDVKM. The CDR3 is 16 residues long. V was shortened by 5 bases and J by 1 base, with 16 bases between the two germline ends. CDR3 in amino acids: CASSQIPALGTDTQYF. CDR3 nucleotides: TGTGCCAGCAGTCAAATCCCGGCCTTGGGCACAGATACGCAGTATTTT.

A remark on this clonotype: One end of the junction is discordant with germline, which a read error may explain. The CDR3 region has the DNA TGCGCCGGCAGCTTGTCCCCCCAGGAGATTAATGAAAAACTGTTCTTT. It specifies CAGSLSPQEINEKLFF. The chain recombines TRBV5-1 with TRBJ1-4; D is undetermined. This CDR3 spans 16 amino acids. The germline V gene has CDR1 SGHRS and CDR2 YFSETQ.

The sample holds many counts of this clonotype. This chain links TRBV5-1 with TRBJ1-1; TRBD1 agrees at 8 bases. Unmatched junction bases numbered 2, after V lost 3 bases and J lost 1 base. Germline lookup yields CDR1 SGHRS and CDR2 YFSETQ. This CDR3 region has 14 residues. As DNA, the CDR3 is TGCGCCAGCAGCTACGGGACAGGGAACACTGAAGCTTTCTTT. It translates to CASSYGTGNTEAFF. Filled out from reference TRBV5-1 and TRBJ1-1, the complete variable domain reads KAGVTQTPRYLIKTRGQQVTLSCSPISGHRSVSWYQQTPGQGLQFLFEYFSETQRNKGNFPGRFSGRQFSNSRSEMNVSTLELGDSALYLCASSYGTGNTEAFFGQGTRLTVV.

This clonotype was seen ten or more times. This chain joins TRBV6-1 and TRBJ2-1, with TRBD1 identical over 7 bases. The CDR3 spans 15 residues. Germline-derived CDR1 and CDR2 are MNHNS and SASEGT. V lost 4 bases and J lost 1; bases outside the gene matches: 4. The CDR3 loop is CASSVGRGSYNEQFF. CDR3 bases: TGTGCCAGCAGTGTGGGCAGGGGGTCCTACAATGAGCAGTTCTTC.

This clonotype appeared many times. This rearrangement joins TRBV6-5 to TRBJ1-5; D not certain. The CDR3 runs to 14 residues. Trimming left V 2 bases short and J 1 base short, with 6 bases between. Germline CDR1 MNHEY, CDR2 SVGAGI. The DNA for the CDR3 is TGTGCCAGCAGTTACGGCAGGAGCAATCAGCCCCAGCATTTT. Amino acids: CASSYGRSNQPQHF.

Many counts were recorded for this clonotype. J is TRBJ2-2 and V is TRBV28; 12 bases map to TRBD1. The germline gives CDR1 MDHEN, CDR2 SYDVKM. This CDR3 is built from 16 residues. V lost 5 bases to trimming and J lost 7 bases; unmatched junction nucleotides: 8. CDR3 loop: CASSIPGQGASGELFF. The CDR3 DNA follows: TGTGCCAGCAGTATCCCGGGACAGGGGGCGAGCGGGGAGCTGTTTTTT. Looking up the rest from reference TRBV28 and TRBJ2-2 gives the full variable domain: DVKVTQSSRYLVKRTGEKVFLECVQDMDHENMFWYRQDPGLGLRLIYFSYDVKMKEKGDIPEGYSVSREKKERFSLILESASTNQTSMYLCASSIPGQGASGELFFGEGSRLTVL.